The next 26 T cell receptor beta chains were all read from a single sample in a study of CD8+CD57+ T cells in acquired aplastic anemia. Genomic DNA was employed as the template in profiling TCR beta VDJ and CDR3. MiXCR was run by TCRdb on the reads, yielding one entry per CDR3 protein. The sample carries roughly 86,000 distinct CDR3 sequences, around 42% recorded once. The sequenced sample consisted of sorted CD4+, CD8+, or CD8+CD57+ T cells (not recorded which) from PBMCs. These receptors were taken from a human donor in good health, serving as a control.

The V call is TRBV9, the J call TRBJ1-4, with 7 bases identical to TRBD1. CDR3 size: 15 residues. Germline assignment: CDR1 SGDLS and CDR2 YYNGEE. With 0 bases clipped from V and 7 bases from J, the junction kept 6 bases outside the gene matches. The CDR3 nucleotides are TGTGCCAGCAGCGTAGGACAGGGATTCCTTGAAAAACTGTTTTTT. Translated: CASSVGQGFLEKLFF.

This clonotype was seen ten or more times. V gene TRBV4-1 combines with J gene TRBJ1-1; D is unresolved. Germline V CDR1 and CDR2: MGHRA, YSYEKL. The CDR3 extends over 13 amino acids. The V end was cut by 0 bases, the J end by 5 bases, with 7 bases between. This CDR3 is CASSQEGPTEAFF. DNA of the CDR3: TGCGCCAGCAGCCAAGAAGGGCCGACTGAAGCTTTCTTT.

This clonotype was counted many times. CDR3 nucleotide sequence: TGTGCCAGCAGCTATACTAGTTCGCCAGATACGCAGTATTTT. This sequence encodes CASSYTSSPDTQYF. V and J are TRBV12-3 or TRBV12-4 and TRBJ2-3; tentative D call: TRBD2 (5 bases). The CDR3 length is 14 residues. V dropped 6 bases and J dropped 4 bases, with 14 bases sitting between them.

For this clonotype: The CDR3 does not close with the conserved phenylalanine or tryptophan, likely indicating a read error. The chain joins TRBV2 to TRBJ2-7; D gene unclear. V was trimmed by 10 bases and J by 2 bases, leaving 12 bases between them. Germline CDR1 reads SNHLY; CDR2 reads FYNNEI. This CDR3 has 12 residues. CDR3 sequence: CATRTDTYEQYL. The DNA of the CDR3 is TGTGCCACGAGGACGGATACCTACGAGCAGTACCTC.

Notes on this clonotype: An end of the junction differs from the germline gene, which may be a read error. The chain recombines TRBV29-1 with TRBJ2-1; D might be TRBD1 (5 bases). Germline CDR1 reads SQVTM; CDR2 reads ANQGSEA. This CDR3 region has 13 residues. CDR3: CSVSSGKANGQFF. The CDR3 DNA reads TGCAGCGTCTCGTCAGGGAAAGCAAATGGGCAGTTCTTC.

This clonotype was seen a handful of times. The V gene is TRBV10-3, the J gene TRBJ1-5; no clear D. V dropped 4 bases and J dropped 4 bases, with 8 bases sitting between them. Germline assignment: CDR1 ENHRY and CDR2 SYGVKD. The CDR3 loop spans 13 amino acids. The CDR3 nucleotides read TGTGCCATCAGTGGCGGGGAAAATCAGCCCCAGCATTTT. This gives the protein CAISGGENQPQHF.

Only a few counts were recorded for this clonotype. A read error may be the cause here, since a much bigger clone is one base away. The chain links TRBV20-1 to TRBJ2-7; D ambiguous. Germline loops: CDR1 DFQATT, CDR2 SNEGSKA (reference sequence). This CDR3 is 15 amino acids long. V lost 5 bases to trimming and J lost 7 bases, with 24 bases between them. CDR3 nucleotide sequence: TGCAGTGCTGGACGGAGCGAGTCGACCTACAATGAGCAGTACTTC. This sequence encodes CSAGRSESTYNEQYF.

CDR3 in amino acids: CASSESSFGYGYTF. CDR3 in DNA: TGTGCCAGCAGTGAGAGCAGCTTTGGCTATGGCTACACCTTC. The gene calls are TRBV2 and TRBJ1-2; D not certain. The V end was cut by 3 bases, the J end by 4 bases, with 12 bases between. There are 14 residues in the CDR3. CDR1 is SNHLY and CDR2 is FYNNEI in the germline V gene.

This clonotype has ten or more counts. The V and J genes are TRBV9 and TRBJ2-3; 9 positions agree with TRBD2. Germline V gives CDR1 SGDLS, CDR2 YYNGEE. V trimming: 2 bases; J trimming: 4 bases; junction bases outside the gene matches: 5. The CDR3 is made up of 15 amino acids. DNA of the CDR3: TGTGCCAGCAGCGTTGGCGGGGGGGCCTCAGATACGCAGTATTTT. Amino acid sequence: CASSVGGGASDTQYF.

In its sample, this clonotype was seen a few times. The chain uses TRBV4-2 and TRBJ1-1, with TRBD1 as a possible D gene (5 bases). Germline-derived CDR1 and CDR2 are LGHNA and YNFKEQ. V was shortened by 8 bases and J by 0 bases, with 10 bases between the two germline ends. The CDR3 has 13 amino acids. CDR3: CASWGTLNTEAFF. DNA for the CDR3: TGTGCCAGCTGGGGCACCCTGAACACTGAAGCTTTCTTT.

This chain connects TRBV29-1 to TRBJ2-2; 8 bases line up with TRBD1. From germline, CDR1 is SQVTM and CDR2 ANQGSEA. The CDR3 is 13 amino acids. The V gene end was trimmed by 7 bases and the J gene end by 5 bases; junction bases not matched to a gene: 6. This chain's CDR3 is CSGQWDRTGELFF. Written as DNA, the CDR3 is TGCAGCGGTCAGTGGGACAGGACCGGGGAGCTGTTTTTT.

The genes are TRBV19 and TRBJ1-6, with 7 positions matching TRBD1. Germline values: CDR1 LNHDA, CDR2 SQIVND (reference sequence). The trim removed 6 bases at V and 9 bases at J, leaving 2 bases unmatched. The CDR3 has 12 amino acids. CDR3 sequence (DNA): TGTGCCAGTAGACAGGGGACTTCACCCCTCCACTTT. Protein product: CASRQGTSPLHF.

This clonotype came up a few times. One end of the junction varies from germline; a read error may be responsible. The J gene is TRBJ2-3, the V gene TRBV25-1, with D unclear. Germline CDR1 reads MGHDK; CDR2 reads SYGVNS. This CDR3 is built from 13 residues. As DNA, the CDR3 is TGTGCCGGCAGTCCTACACACACAGATACGCAGTATTTC. Its translation is CAGSPTHTDTQYF.

This clonotype was counted ten times or more. The chain links TRBV5-1 to TRBJ2-7; D possibly corresponds to TRBD2 (6 bases). Germline assignment: CDR1 SGHRS and CDR2 YFSETQ. Trimming pared 4 bases from V and 3 bases from J, leaving 23 bases between. The CDR3 is 17 amino acids. Here the CDR3 DNA reads TGCGCCAGCAGCCCACAGGCGGGGATAGTCTCTTACTACGAGCAGTACTTC. Translated, it gives CASSPQAGIVSYYEQYF.

To note about this clonotype: Because it lacks the conserved phenylalanine or tryptophan at the end, this CDR3 is likely a read error. J is TRBJ2-3 and V is TRBV9; D may match TRBD1 or TRBD2 (6 bases each). The CDR3 is 16 amino acids. Trimming pared 0 bases from V and 2 bases from J, leaving 13 bases between. The germline V gene encodes CDR1 SGDLS and CDR2 YYNGEE. The CDR3 loop is CASSVGGAPITDTQYL. The CDR3 nucleotides read TGTGCCAGCAGCGTAGGGGGGGCCCCAATCACAGATACGCAGTATCTT.

The rearrangement joins TRBV20-1 to TRBJ1-1, with TRBD1 identical over 10 bases. The CDR3 is made up of 15 amino acids. Trimming cost V 0 bases and J 3 bases; bases outside gene matches: 4. Germline V gene data show CDR1 as DFQATT and CDR2 as SNEGSKA (reference sequence). The CDR3 coding sequence is TGCAGTGCTAGAGAAGACGGGACAGGGGACACTGAAGCTTTCTTT. It encodes CSAREDGTGDTEAFF.

The CDR3 bases are TGCAGCGTTGTGGGGGGTCGGGTAGTAGACGAGCAGTACTTC. This translates into CSVVGGRVVDEQYF. The V gene is TRBV29-1, the J gene TRBJ2-7; TRBD2 might be the D (6 bases). In germline, CDR1 is SQVTM, CDR2 ANQGSEA. V lost 4 bases, J lost 5 bases, and 18 bases lay in between. The CDR3 length is 14 residues.

V gene TRBV7-2 combines with J gene TRBJ2-5, with D perhaps matching TRBD2 (6 bases). V was pared by 2 bases and J by 2 bases, with 9 bases between. CDR1 is SGHTA and CDR2 is FQGNSA in the germline V gene. The CDR3 is made up of 14 amino acids. Here the CDR3 DNA reads TGTGCCAGCAGCTTATTCAGCGGGCAAGAGACCCAGTACTTC. Amino acids: CASSLFSGQETQYF.

This clonotype was picked up a small number of times. The V and J genes are TRBV6-1 and TRBJ1-6; 8 bases match TRBD1. This CDR3 comprises 17 residues. V dropped 0 bases and J dropped 0; count of bases not matched to a gene: 1. Germline lookup yields CDR1 MNHNS and CDR2 SASEGT. CDR3 bases: TGTGCCAGCAGTGAAGCTACAGGGGGCTCCTATAATTCACCCCTCCACTTT. It specifies CASSEATGGSYNSPLHF.

This clonotype was found many times. The chain is built from TRBV19 and TRBJ1-5, with D possibly TRBD1 on 5 matching bases. Germline V gene lookup returns CDR1 LNHDA and CDR2 SQIVND (reference sequence). V was cut by 9 bases and J by 8 bases, with 20 bases left in between. This CDR3 region has 14 residues. The CDR3: CARLQVSESEPQHF. The CDR3 bases are TGTGCCAGGCTACAGGTGTCGGAATCAGAGCCCCAGCATTTT.

In this sample, this clonotype turned up many times. The genes are TRBV9 and TRBJ2-7, with unresolved D. This CDR3 region has 14 residues. Looked up from germline, CDR1 is SGDLS and CDR2 is YYNGEE. The ends were cut back, 3 bases at V and 0 bases at J, with 10 bases in the middle. CDR3 amino acids: CASSGDIYSYEQYF. The CDR3 coding sequence is TGTGCCAGCAGCGGAGACATCTACTCCTACGAGCAGTACTTC.

The chain has TRBV30 and TRBJ2-5, with D possibly being TRBD2 (6 bases). Germline V CDR1 and CDR2: GTSNPN, SVGIG (reference sequence). This CDR3 contains 17 residues. With 1 base removed from V and 3 bases from J, the gap between germline ends came to 21 bases. CDR3 in amino acids: CAWSGWRDSGGEETQYF. The CDR3 DNA is TGTGCCTGGAGTGGATGGCGGGATAGCGGCGGGGAAGAGACCCAGTACTTC.

This clonotype was seen at least ten times. The rearrangement links TRBV13 to TRBJ2-7; D not certain. Trimming took off 6 bases at V and 5 bases at J, with 8 bases between the two ends. CDR3 size: 11 residues. Per germline, CDR1 PRHDT and CDR2 FYEKMQ (reference sequence). The DNA of the CDR3 is TGTGCCAGCAGTTACAACCACGAGCAGTACTTC. Residues: CASSYNHEQYF. Looking up the rest from reference TRBV13 and TRBJ2-7 gives the full variable domain: AAGVIQSPRHLIKEKRETATLKCYPIPRHDTVYWYQQGPGQDPQFLISFYEKMQSDKGSIPDRFSAQQFSDYHSELNMSSLELGDSALYFCASSYNHEQYFGPGTRLTVT.

A note on this clonotype: The junction departs from the called germline gene at one end, perhaps through a read error. This chain uses TRBV15 with TRBJ2-7; 8 bases match TRBD2. Germline CDR1 reads LNHNV; CDR2 reads YYDKDF (reference sequence). The CDR3 totals 13 residues. CDR3 nucleotide sequence: TGTGCCACCAGCAGAGGAGGTAGCGGGGTGCCGGACTTC. Protein product: CATSRGGSGVPDF.

This clonotype was detected many times. The CDR3 bases are TGCGCCAGCCGGGGGGCGAATGAGCAGTTCTTC. This codes for CASRGANEQFF. The chain couples TRBV10-2 to TRBJ2-1; D possibly corresponds to TRBD2 (7 bases). From germline, CDR1 is WSHSY and CDR2 SAAADI. With 8 bases removed from V and 7 bases from J, the gap between germline ends came to 9 bases. The CDR3 spans 11 residues.

This clonotype was observed at least ten times. V and J are TRBV11-2 and TRBJ1-2, with 10 bases lining up with TRBD1. Germline-derived CDR1 and CDR2 are SGHAT and FQNNGV. The V and J ends lost 2 bases and 3 bases, in that order; junction bases with no gene match: 9. The CDR3 runs 17 residues. CDR3 nucleotides: TGTGCCAGCAGCTTATTGGAAGTGACAGGGGGCCACTATGGCTACACCTTC. This codes for CASSLLEVTGGHYGYTF.